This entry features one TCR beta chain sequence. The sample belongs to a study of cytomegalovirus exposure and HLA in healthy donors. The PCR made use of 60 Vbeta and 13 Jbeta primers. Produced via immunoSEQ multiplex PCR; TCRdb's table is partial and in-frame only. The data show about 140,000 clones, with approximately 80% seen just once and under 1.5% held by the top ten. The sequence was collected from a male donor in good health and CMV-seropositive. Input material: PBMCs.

CDR3 in amino acids: CASRENSFYSNQPQHF. For the CDR3, the DNA is TGTGCCAGCAGAGAAAACAGTTTTTATAGCAATCAGCCCCAGCATTTT. The chain combines TRBV6-6 with TRBJ1-5, with unresolved D. Trimming took off 6 bases at V and 0 bases at J, with 15 bases between the two ends. Germline V CDR1 and CDR2: MNHNY, SVGAGI (reference sequence). The CDR3 contains 16 residues.